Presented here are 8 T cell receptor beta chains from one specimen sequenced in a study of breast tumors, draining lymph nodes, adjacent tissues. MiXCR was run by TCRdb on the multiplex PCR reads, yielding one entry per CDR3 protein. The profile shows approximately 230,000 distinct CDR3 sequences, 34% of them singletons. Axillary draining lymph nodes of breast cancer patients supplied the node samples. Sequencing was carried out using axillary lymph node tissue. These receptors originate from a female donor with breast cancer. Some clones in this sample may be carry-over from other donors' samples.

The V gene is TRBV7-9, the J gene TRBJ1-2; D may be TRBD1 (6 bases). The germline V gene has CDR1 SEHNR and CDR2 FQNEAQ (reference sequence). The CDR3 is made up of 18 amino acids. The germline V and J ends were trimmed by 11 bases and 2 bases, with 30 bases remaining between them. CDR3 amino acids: CAPGADSNTGTLNYGYTF. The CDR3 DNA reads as TGTGCCCCGGGGGCGGATTCGAACACCGGGACTCTAAACTATGGCTACACCTTC.

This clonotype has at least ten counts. The CDR3 here is CASSLAGTGRYNEQFF. CDR3 DNA sequence: TGCGCCAGCAGCTTGGCCGGGACAGGGAGGTACAATGAGCAGTTCTTC. The rearrangement uses TRBV5-1 and TRBJ2-1, with 9 nucleotides matching TRBD1. CDR3 length: 16 amino acids. The V gene's germline CDR1 is SGHRS and CDR2 YFSETQ. V shed 0 bases and J 4 bases; nucleotides not matched to a gene: 5.

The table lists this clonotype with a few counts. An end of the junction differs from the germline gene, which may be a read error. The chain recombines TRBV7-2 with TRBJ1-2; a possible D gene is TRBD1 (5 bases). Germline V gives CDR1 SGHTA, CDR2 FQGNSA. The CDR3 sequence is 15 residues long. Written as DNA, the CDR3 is TGTGCCAGCAGCCAAGAACCGGACACTAACTATGGCTACCCCTTC. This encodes CASSQEPDTNYGYPF. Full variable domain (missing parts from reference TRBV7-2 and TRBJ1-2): GAGVSQSPSNKVTEKGKDVELRCDPISGHTALYWYRQSLGQGLEFLIYFQGNSAPDKSGLPSDRFSAERTGGSVSTLTIQRTQQEDSAVYLCASSQEPDTNYGYPFGSGTRLTVV.

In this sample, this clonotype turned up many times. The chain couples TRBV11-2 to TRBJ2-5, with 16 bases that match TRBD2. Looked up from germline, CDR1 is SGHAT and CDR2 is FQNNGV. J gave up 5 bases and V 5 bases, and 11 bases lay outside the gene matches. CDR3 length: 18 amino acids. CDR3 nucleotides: TGTGCCAGCAGCCCATCCGCCGGGACTAGCGGGGGGGTGGAGACCCAGTACTTC. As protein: CASSPSAGTSGGVETQYF.

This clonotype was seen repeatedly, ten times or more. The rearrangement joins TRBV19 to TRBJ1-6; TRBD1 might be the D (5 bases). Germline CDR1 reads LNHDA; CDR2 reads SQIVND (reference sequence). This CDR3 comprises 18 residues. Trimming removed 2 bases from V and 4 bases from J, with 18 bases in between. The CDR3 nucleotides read TGTGCCAGTAGTATATCCCCCCTGAGGGGATCTTATAATTCACCCCTCCACTTT. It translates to CASSISPLRGSYNSPLHF.

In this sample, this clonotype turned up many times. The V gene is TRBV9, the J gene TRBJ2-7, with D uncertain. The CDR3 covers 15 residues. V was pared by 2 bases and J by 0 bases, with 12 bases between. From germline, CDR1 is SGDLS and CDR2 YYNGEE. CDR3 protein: CASSVTGHPSYEQYF. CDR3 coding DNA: TGTGCCAGCAGCGTGACCGGGCACCCCTCCTACGAGCAGTACTTC.

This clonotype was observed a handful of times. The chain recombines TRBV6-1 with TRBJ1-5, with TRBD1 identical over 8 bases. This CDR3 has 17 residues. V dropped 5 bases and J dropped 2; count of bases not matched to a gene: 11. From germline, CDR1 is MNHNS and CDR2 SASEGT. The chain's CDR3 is CASSQKGRGLGNQPQHF. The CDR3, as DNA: TGTGCCAGCAGTCAAAAGGGCAGGGGGCTGGGCAATCAGCCCCAGCATTTT.

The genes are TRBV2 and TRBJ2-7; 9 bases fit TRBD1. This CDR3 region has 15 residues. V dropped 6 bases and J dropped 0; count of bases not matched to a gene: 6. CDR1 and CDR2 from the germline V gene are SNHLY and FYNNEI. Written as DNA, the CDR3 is TGTGCCAGCAGGGCCGGGACAGGGAGCTCCTACGAGCAGTACTTC. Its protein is CASRAGTGSSYEQYF.